This TCR beta chain was recorded in a study of CD8 T cells in Susac syndrome. Study-wide results and limits: Susac-specific public clones found in total CD8+ repertoires numbered about 17, and those in CD8+ TEMRA repertoires numbered a few.

TEMRA cells were FACS-enriched and CD8+ and CD4+ T cells negatively isolated. Unmatched junction bases numbered 6, after V lost 6 bases and J lost 5 bases. The germline CDR1 and CDR2 sequences are MNHNY and SVGAGI (reference sequence). The CDR3 is 15 residues long. A remark on this clonotype: Its matching antigen is unknown.

Random-hexamer reverse transcription was applied to about 0.45 to 1 ug RNA. Amplification of TCR beta CDR3 across 54 Vbeta and 13 Jbeta was performed with immunoSEQ multiplex PCR. One entry per CDR3 protein results from TCRdb running MiXCR on the immunoSEQ multiplex PCR reads. The data show about 24,000 distinct CDR3 sequences, about 93% seen once. What was sequenced was CD8+ T cells from PBMCs. The clonotype comes from a human donor with Susac syndrome. The chain recombines TRBV6-6 with TRBJ2-3; 12 positions agree with TRBD1. The CDR3 here is CASRTGTGGQDTQYF. The DNA of the CDR3 is TGTGCCAGCAGGACCGGGACAGGGGGCCAAGATACGCAGTATTTT.